These T cell receptor beta chains were read from a single sample in a study of T cell responses to AZD1222 COVID-19 vaccine. This table comes from immunoSEQ multiplex PCR, and its TCRdb copy is limited to in-frame clones, with some not included. The profile covers more than 95,000 clones, with roughly 86% appearing a single time and about 10% taken by the ten largest. Sample: peripheral blood, taken on day 0 of AZD1222 vaccination. Every receptor here comes from an adult in good health. CDR3s include the opening cysteine and the closing phenylalanine or tryptophan. For some rows the clone size is stated as once, few or many, or as a class when expanded; others skip it.

CDR3aa: CASSAPDRGPGYGYTF; j_gene: TRBJ1-2; v_gene: TRBV9; abundance: .; len: 16
CDR3aa: CASSYNSISYEQYF; j_gene: TRBJ2-7; v_gene: TRBV6-6; abundance: .; len: 14
CDR3aa: CASSVLAGDTDTQYF; j_gene: TRBJ2-3; v_gene: TRBV7-9; abundance: .; len: 15
CDR3aa: CASSLHPYTEAFF; j_gene: TRBJ1-1; v_gene: TRBV7-9; abundance: .; len: 13
CDR3aa: CSVDSSGAPSTDTQYF; j_gene: TRBJ2-3; v_gene: TRBV29-1; abundance: few; len: 16
CDR3aa: CASSGGGNQPQHF; j_gene: TRBJ1-5; v_gene: TRBV10-1; abundance: once; len: 13
CDR3aa: CAGDGTSGVYEQYF; j_gene: TRBJ2-7; v_gene: TRBV30; abundance: once; len: 14
CDR3aa: CASRGKGAVTGELFF; j_gene: TRBJ2-2; v_gene: TRBV19; abundance: .; len: 15
CDR3aa: CASSLGGGFHYGYTF; j_gene: TRBJ1-2; v_gene: TRBV27; abundance: .; len: 15
CDR3aa: CASSYLAGTANYGYTF; j_gene: TRBJ1-2; v_gene: TRBV6-5; abundance: .; len: 16
CDR3aa: CASSERWQISYEQYF; j_gene: TRBJ2-7; v_gene: TRBV6-1; abundance: .; len: 15
CDR3aa: CASSRSAYNEQFF; j_gene: TRBJ2-1; v_gene: TRBV3-1/TRBV3-2; abundance: .; len: 13
CDR3aa: CAWSGTAGSYNEQFF; j_gene: TRBJ2-1; v_gene: TRBV30; abundance: .; len: 15
CDR3aa: CASSARVGSRAEAFF; j_gene: TRBJ1-1; v_gene: TRBV9; abundance: once; len: 15
CDR3aa: CASSMRGRGPPKDNEQFF; j_gene: TRBJ2-1; v_gene: TRBV19; abundance: .; len: 18
CDR3aa: CASSPWTPNTEAFF; j_gene: TRBJ1-1; v_gene: TRBV14; abundance: .; len: 14
CDR3aa: CSVDMGHEQYF; j_gene: TRBJ2-7; v_gene: TRBV29-1; abundance: .; len: 11
CDR3aa: CASSLRSQKGGAREKLFF; j_gene: TRBJ1-4; v_gene: TRBV28; abundance: .; len: 18
CDR3aa: CASSFGTSGRGLIYEQYF; j_gene: TRBJ2-7; v_gene: TRBV27; abundance: .; len: 18
CDR3aa: CASRRSNQPQHF; j_gene: TRBJ1-5; v_gene: TRBV2; abundance: .; len: 12
CDR3aa: CASSISGSGLTYEQYF; j_gene: TRBJ2-7; v_gene: TRBV27; abundance: few; len: 16
CDR3aa: CASSFGGYNSPLHF; j_gene: TRBJ1-6; v_gene: TRBV7-8; abundance: .; len: 14
CDR3aa: CASTLGQGAYEQYF; j_gene: TRBJ2-7; v_gene: TRBV19; abundance: .; len: 14
CDR3aa: CASSPPGQGRNQPQHF; j_gene: TRBJ1-5; v_gene: TRBV4-1; abundance: .; len: 16
CDR3aa: CASSYKVWGQETQYF; j_gene: TRBJ2-5; v_gene: TRBV6-5; abundance: .; len: 15